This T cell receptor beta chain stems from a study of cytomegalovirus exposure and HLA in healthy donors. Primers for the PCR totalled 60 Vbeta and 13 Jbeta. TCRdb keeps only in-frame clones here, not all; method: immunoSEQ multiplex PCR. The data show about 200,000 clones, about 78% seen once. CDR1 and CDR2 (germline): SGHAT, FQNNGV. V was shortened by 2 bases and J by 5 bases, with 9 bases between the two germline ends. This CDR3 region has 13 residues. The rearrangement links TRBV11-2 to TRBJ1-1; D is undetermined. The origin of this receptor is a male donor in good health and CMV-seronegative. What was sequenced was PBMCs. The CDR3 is CASSLIAGTEAFF. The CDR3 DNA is TGTGCCAGCAGCTTAATTGCGGGGACTGAAGCTTTCTTT.